This T cell receptor beta chain was retrieved from a study of T-cell reconstitution after alpha-beta-depleted transplantation in children. Construction of the TCRbeta library involved unique molecular identifiers. TCRdb re-derived calls from the PCR reads in MiXCR, one entry per CDR3 protein. The sample has 500,000 or so distinct CDR3 sequences; approximately 32% are singletons. Germline assignment: CDR1 SGHRS and CDR2 YFSETQ. V lost 1 base to trimming and J lost 2 bases; unmatched junction nucleotides: 10. CDR3 length equals 17 residues. The TCR originated in a human donor who donated a stem cell graft to a child with aplastic anemia. The chain joins TRBV5-1 to TRBJ2-3, with TRBD2 matching 7 bases. Sequenced here: PBMCs from the stem cell graft donor, sampled from the stem cell graft. The CDR3 DNA follows: TGCGCCAGCAGCTTGCGTCCGGCGGGAGAGGCCACAGATACGCAGTATTTT. Translating it yields CASSLRPAGEATDTQYF.